The 27 T cell receptor beta chains reported below all come from one sample, sequenced in a study of blood T cell repertoires in COVID-19. Libraries were prepared by immunoSEQ multiplex PCR; TCRdb keeps only in-frame clonotypes and omits some of them. The table has some 270,000 clones, more than 65% seen once. The sample was peripheral blood. Receptors were obtained from a person between 65 and 79 years old with COVID-19, enrolled during active disease.

V gene TRBV7-3 combines with J gene TRBJ2-1, with TRBD2 matching 11 bases. The ends lost 1 base at V and 7 bases at J; junction bases unmatched: 15. The CDR3 is 19 amino acids. Germline V gives CDR1 SGHTA, CDR2 FQGTGA. The CDR3: CASSLIGLAGGGNKNEQFF. The CDR3 bases are TGTGCCAGCAGCTTAATTGGACTAGCGGGCGGTGGGAATAAGAATGAGCAGTTCTTC.

The chain couples TRBV7-2 to TRBJ1-5; 9 bases are shared with TRBD1. This CDR3 spans 15 amino acids. CDR1 and CDR2 from the germline V gene are SGHTA and FQGNSA. The V gene end was trimmed by 1 base and the J gene end by 5 bases; junction bases not matched to a gene: 3. The CDR3 DNA sequence: TGTGCCAGCAGCTTAGGGGGGGACAGGGATCAGCCCCAGCATTTT. Residues: CASSLGGDRDQPQHF. The variable domain in full, with the rest retrieved from reference TRBV7-2 and TRBJ1-5, is GAGVSQSPSNKVTEKGKDVELRCDPISGHTALYWYRQSLGQGLEFLIYFQGNSAPDKSGLPSDRFSAERTGGSVSTLTIQRTQQEDSAVYLCASSLGGDRDQPQHFGDGTRLSIL.

The genes are TRBV6-5 and TRBJ2-1; D is possibly TRBD2 (6 bases). The length of the CDR3 is 13 residues. V was clipped by 7 bases and J by 12 bases, with 19 bases between them. Per the germline V gene, CDR1 is MNHEY and CDR2 is SVGAGI. In DNA, the CDR3 is TGTGCCAGCACCCTCCTCCGCGACGGGGGGCAGTTCTTC. Its protein product is CASTLLRDGGQFF.

The chain links TRBV3-1 (or the pseudogene TRBV3-2) to TRBJ2-4, with a possible D match to TRBD1 (5 bases). The CDR3 contains 12 residues. Trimming took off 6 bases at V and 7 bases at J, with 10 bases between the two ends. Germline-derived CDR1 and CDR2 are LGHDT and YNNKEL (reference sequence). The CDR3 DNA is TGTGCCAGCAGACAGGACGGGAACATTCAGTACTTC. It translates to CASRQDGNIQYF.

This rearrangement joins TRBV5-4 to TRBJ1-3; D is possibly TRBD1 (5 bases). The germline gives CDR1 SGHNT, CDR2 YYREEE (reference sequence). Between the trimmed V and J ends, which lost 5 bases and 0 bases, there was a span of 21 bases. The CDR3 extends over 18 amino acids. The CDR3 reads CASSQSRAKGFSGNTIYF. CDR3 DNA: TGTGCCAGCAGTCAATCCAGGGCGAAAGGGTTCTCTGGAAACACCATATATTTT.

The V gene is TRBV29-1, the J gene TRBJ1-5; possible D gene TRBD1, 5 bases. Per the germline V gene, CDR1 is SQVTM and CDR2 is ANQGSEA. This CDR3 region has 13 residues. Trimming stripped 3 bases from V and 7 bases from J, with 13 bases between. CDR3 in DNA: TGCAGCGTTGAGGAAGGGGCCGGGCAGCCCCAGCATTTT. It translates to CSVEEGAGQPQHF.

The rearrangement links TRBV28 to TRBJ1-6, with 9 bases aligning to TRBD1. The V gene end was trimmed by 4 bases and the J gene end by 8 bases; junction bases not matched to a gene: 6. CDR1 is MDHEN, CDR2 SYDVKM, per germline. The CDR3 has 15 residues. Here the CDR3 reads CASSSNRGHYSPLHF. In DNA, the CDR3 is TGTGCCAGCAGTTCGAACAGGGGGCATTATTCACCCCTCCACTTT.

This chain uses TRBV27 with TRBJ1-2; 10 positions agree with TRBD1. There are 14 residues in the CDR3. The trim removed 6 bases at V and 7 bases at J, leaving 8 bases unmatched. Per germline, CDR1 MNHEY and CDR2 SMNVEV (reference sequence). CDR3 DNA: TGTGCCAGCAGGGCGACAGGGGGCTTTTCTGGCTACACCTTC. Its translation: CASRATGGFSGYTF.

The chain links TRBV9 to TRBJ2-1, with D perhaps TRBD1 (5 bases). V lost 0 bases to trimming and J lost 4 bases, with 11 bases between them. This CDR3 is 15 amino acids long. CDR1 is SGDLS, CDR2 YYNGEE, per germline. Written as DNA, the CDR3 is TGTGCCAGCAGCGTAGATTGGCAGGGATACAATGAGCAGTTCTTC. Translated: CASSVDWQGYNEQFF.

The CDR3 nucleotides are TGTGCCAGTAAGGAGGAAGGGATTAACACTGAAGCTTTCTTT. Amino acid sequence: CASKEEGINTEAFF. The chain joins TRBV19 to TRBJ1-1; D gene uncertain. V gave up 7 bases and J gave up 2 bases, with 14 bases separating them. The CDR3 has 14 residues. Germline V gives CDR1 LNHDA, CDR2 SQIVND (reference sequence). Full variable domain (rest looked up from reference TRBV19 and TRBJ1-1): DGGITQSPKYLFRKEGQNVTLSCEQNLNHDAMYWYRQDPGQGLRLIYYSQIVNDFQKGDIAEGYSVSREKKESFPLTVTSAQKNPTAFYLCASKEEGINTEAFFGQGTRLTVV.

The V gene is TRBV7-9, the J gene TRBJ2-1; 10 positions agree with TRBD1. Germline CDR1 SEHNR, CDR2 FQNEAQ (reference sequence). The V and J ends lost 5 bases and 5 bases, in that order; junction bases with no gene match: 6. CDR3 size: 15 residues. The CDR3 sequence is CASSGRTGGNNEQFF. CDR3 DNA: TGTGCCAGCAGCGGCCGGACAGGGGGGAACAATGAGCAGTTCTTC.

The V gene is TRBV4-1, the J gene TRBJ1-3; 7 bases match TRBD1. Trimming removed 4 bases from V and 5 bases from J; junction bases left unmatched: 5. The length of the CDR3 is 14 residues. CDR1 and CDR2 from the germline V gene are MGHRA and YSYEKL. This CDR3 reads CASSLSTGRNTIYF. The CDR3 DNA is TGCGCCAGCAGCCTCTCGACAGGGAGAAACACCATATATTTT.

This chain joins TRBV3-1 (or the pseudogene TRBV3-2) and TRBJ2-1; 7 bases fit TRBD2. The CDR3 length is 14 residues. Germline-derived CDR1 and CDR2 are LGHDT and YNNKEL (reference sequence). Trimming removed 4 bases from V and 10 bases from J; junction bases left unmatched: 10. The CDR3 region is CASSLDLVSGEQFF. The CDR3 DNA is TGTGCCAGCAGCCTGGATCTAGTTAGCGGGGAGCAGTTCTTC.

CDR3 coding DNA: TGCGCCAGCAGCCAAGATCTGGGGGGTGTGAGTGGAAACACCATATATTTT. This translates into CASSQDLGGVSGNTIYF. The chain employs TRBV4-1 and TRBJ1-3, with D perhaps matching TRBD1 (5 bases). This CDR3 is built from 17 residues. V lost 0 bases and J lost 3, with 15 bases in between. The germline CDR1 and CDR2 sequences are MGHRA and YSYEKL.

V gene TRBV28 combines with J gene TRBJ1-2; D remains ambiguous. CDR3 size: 14 residues. CDR1 MDHEN and CDR2 SYDVKM come from the germline V gene. V lost 5 bases and J 4 bases, leaving 14 bases between the germline ends. The DNA for the CDR3 is TGTGCCAGCAGTATGCCGGGGAAACCCTATGGCTACACCTTC. Amino acid sequence: CASSMPGKPYGYTF.

This rearrangement joins TRBV25-1 to TRBJ2-3, with D possibly matching TRBD2 (5 bases). The CDR3 length is 13 residues. V was trimmed by 6 bases and J by 6 bases, leaving 13 bases between them. In germline, CDR1 is MGHDK, CDR2 SYGVNS. The CDR3 is CASRELGTDTQYF. The CDR3 bases are TGTGCCAGCAGAGAACTAGGAACGGATACGCAGTATTTT. The full variable domain, rest sourced from reference TRBV25-1 and TRBJ2-3, is EADIYQTPRYLVIGTGKKITLECSQTMGHDKMYWYQQDPGMELHLIHYSYGVNSTEKGDLSSESTVSRIRTEHFPLTLESARPSHTSQYLCASRELGTDTQYFGPGTRLTVL.

This clone was seen only a few times. The CDR3 DNA reads TGCGCCAGCAGCTCATCGACAGGGTTGGACTCCGGGGAGCTGTTTTTT. This translates into CASSSSTGLDSGELFF. J is TRBJ2-2 and V is TRBV5-1; 7 bases match TRBD1. The CDR3 length is 16 residues. J gave up 6 bases and V 3 bases, and 11 bases lay outside the gene matches. CDR1 SGHRS and CDR2 YFSETQ come from the germline V gene.

This clone was recorded a few times. The gene calls are TRBV27 and TRBJ1-4; 9 bases match TRBD1. J was trimmed by 9 bases and V by 4 bases; bases with no gene match: 12. From germline, CDR1 is MNHEY and CDR2 SMNVEV (reference sequence). CDR3 length: 16 residues. This CDR3 reads CASSSRNRDRVQKLFF. The CDR3 DNA reads as TGTGCCAGCAGTTCGAGAAACCGGGACAGGGTCCAAAAACTGTTTTTT.

The chain recombines TRBV25-1 with TRBJ1-4; TRBD1 aligns across 7 bases. V dropped 3 bases and J dropped 7; count of bases not matched to a gene: 11. The CDR3 runs 16 residues. Germline V CDR1 and CDR2: MGHDK, SYGVNS. CDR3 amino acids: CASSESSQGGREKLFF. The CDR3 DNA reads TGTGCCAGCAGTGAGTCGTCTCAGGGGGGACGTGAAAAACTGTTTTTT.

Regarding this clone: Within the sample, other DNA sequences also encode this same CDR3. This chain connects TRBV7-9 to TRBJ1-1; 10 nucleotides align to TRBD1. This CDR3 comprises 12 residues. Losses at the gene ends were 4 bases for V and 11 bases for J; bases not matched to a gene: 4. Germline V gene lookup returns CDR1 SEHNR and CDR2 FQNEAQ (reference sequence). CDR3: CASSSGDRGAFF. CDR3 nucleotide sequence: TGTGCCAGCAGCTCGGGGGACAGGGGTGCTTTCTTT.

The chain carries TRBV7-9 and TRBJ2-7, with a weak D call TRBD1 (7 bases). The V gene lost 1 base and the J gene lost 2 bases, with 18 bases spanning the gap. The CDR3 extends over 17 amino acids. Germline lookup yields CDR1 SEHNR and CDR2 FQNEAQ (reference sequence). The CDR3 loop reads CASSLVSGAGGTYEQYF. CDR3 coding DNA: TGTGCCAGCAGCTTAGTTTCGGGGGCAGGGGGAACCTACGAGCAGTACTTC. The full variable domain, with the rest looked up from reference TRBV7-9 and TRBJ2-7, is DTGVSQNPRHKITKRGQNVTFRCDPISEHNRLYWYRQTLGQGPEFLTYFQNEAQLEKSRLLSDRFSAERPKGSFSTLEIQRTEQGDSAMYLCASSLVSGAGGTYEQYFGPGTRLTVT.

V is TRBV28 and J is TRBJ1-3, with TRBD1 matching over 8 bases. V lost 5 bases and J lost 8; bases outside the gene matches: 11. CDR1 MDHEN and CDR2 SYDVKM come from the germline V gene. CDR3 length: 15 amino acids. The CDR3 here is CASSPSGTGTDTIYF. CDR3 coding DNA: TGTGCCAGCAGTCCCTCCGGGACAGGAACTGACACCATATATTTT. The complete variable domain, with remaining parts taken from reference TRBV28 and TRBJ1-3, reads DVKVTQSSRYLVKRTGEKVFLECVQDMDHENMFWYRQDPGLGLRLIYFSYDVKMKEKGDIPEGYSVSREKKERFSLILESASTNQTSMYLCASSPSGTGTDTIYFGEGSWLTVV.

This sequence joins TRBV6-6 and TRBJ1-5, with D maybe TRBD1 (6 bases). CDR3 length: 19 residues. Germline V gene lookup returns CDR1 MNHNY and CDR2 SVGAGI (reference sequence). The germline V and J ends were trimmed by 5 bases and 7 bases, with 30 bases remaining between them. The CDR3 reads CASSPSTRGIANREQPQHF. Written as DNA, the CDR3 is TGTGCCAGCAGTCCTTCAACCAGGGGAATCGCGAATCGGGAACAGCCCCAGCATTTT.

The chain recombines TRBV5-1 with TRBJ2-2, with 11 bases identical to TRBD2. CDR1 and CDR2 (germline): SGHRS, YFSETQ. V trimming: 3 bases; J trimming: 4 bases; junction bases outside the gene matches: 2. This CDR3 is built from 15 residues. The CDR3 protein is CASSWGTSGTGELFF. The CDR3 DNA is TGCGCCAGCAGCTGGGGGACTAGCGGCACCGGGGAGCTGTTTTTT.

The chain has TRBV11-2 and TRBJ1-2; 8 bases map to TRBD1. The CDR3 runs 15 residues. Germline V gives CDR1 SGHAT, CDR2 FQNNGV. J lost 4 bases, V lost 1 base, and 5 bases had no gene match. This chain's CDR3 is CASSLGQGAPYGYTF. CDR3 sequence (DNA): TGTGCCAGCAGCTTAGGGCAGGGGGCTCCCTATGGCTACACCTTC. Based on the CDR3 plus reference TRBV11-2 and TRBJ1-2, the full variable domain is EAGVAQSPRYKIIEKRQSVAFWCNPISGHATLYWYQQILGQGPKLLIQFQNNGVVDDSQLPKDRFSAERLKGVDSTLKIQPAKLEDSAVYLCASSLGQGAPYGYTFGSGTRLTVV.

The chain carries TRBV28 and TRBJ1-5; the D gene is possibly TRBD1 (6 bases). The CDR3 sequence is 15 residues long. V was cut by 7 bases and J by 7 bases, with 20 bases left in between. Germline V gives CDR1 MDHEN, CDR2 SYDVKM. This CDR3 is CASNPGGGYVQPQHF. CDR3 bases: TGTGCCAGCAATCCGGGAGGGGGGTATGTGCAGCCCCAGCATTTT. Full variable domain (missing parts from reference TRBV28 and TRBJ1-5): DVKVTQSSRYLVKRTGEKVFLECVQDMDHENMFWYRQDPGLGLRLIYFSYDVKMKEKGDIPEGYSVSREKKERFSLILESASTNQTSMYLCASNPGGGYVQPQHFGDGTRLSIL.

This chain joins TRBV19 and TRBJ2-1, with D uncertain. Germline V CDR1 and CDR2: LNHDA, SQIVND (reference sequence). The CDR3 covers 14 residues. With 4 bases removed from V and 0 bases from J, the gap between germline ends came to 7 bases. CDR3 sequence reads: CASSKQSSYNEQFF. The CDR3 DNA reads TGTGCCAGTAGTAAGCAAAGCTCCTACAATGAGCAGTTCTTC.